This T cell receptor (beta chain) comes out of a study of early T cells in non-severe SARS-CoV-2 infection. Study information: Sequencing of bulk RNA from unsorted whole blood was done, without chain pairing.

Overall study results and limits: A preference for anti-spike CD8 responses marked VDJdb matching, which missed private and CD4 specificities.

This CDR3 spans 16 amino acids. Germline V CDR1 and CDR2: MNHNY, SVGAGI (reference sequence). The V gene lost 6 bases and the J gene lost 7 bases, with 23 bases spanning the gap. Individual cDNA molecules each received unique molecular identifiers attached to them. TCRdb fed the 5' RACE reads into MiXCR, producing one record per CDR3 protein. The sample has over 75,000 distinct CDR3 sequences, around 14% seen once; the top ten hold about 2%. On this clonotype: Its antigen remains unknown.

The chain carries TRBV6-6 and TRBJ2-3; D is tentatively TRBD1 or TRBD2 (6 bases each). The sample consisted of whole blood. This TCR was recovered from an adult who was a healthcare worker with PCR-confirmed SARS-CoV-2 infection or an uninfected control (not recorded which). CDR3 sequence reads: CASSRDQGYAGHTQYF. The CDR3 region has the DNA TGTGCCAGCAGCAGAGATCAGGGGTACGCGGGGCATACGCAGTATTTT.